Presented here are 28 T cell receptor beta chains from one specimen sequenced in a study of T cell responses to AZD1222 COVID-19 vaccine. Assay: immunoSEQ multiplex PCR; the TCRdb copy retains only in-frame clones and omits some. The repertoire holds 150,000 to 180,000 clones, with more than 75% as singletons. Sequencing was performed on peripheral blood, taken on day 0 of AZD1222 vaccination. These receptors originate from an adult in good health.

The V and J genes are TRBV28 and TRBJ1-6, with D perhaps matching TRBD1 (5 bases). Germline V gene sequence: CDR1 MDHEN, CDR2 SYDVKM. Between the trimmed V and J ends, which lost 8 bases and 8 bases, there was a span of 16 bases. This CDR3 has 14 amino acids. CDR3 amino acids: CASEGGGSDSPLHF. The CDR3 DNA is TGTGCCAGCGAGGGCGGGGGGTCCGATTCACCCCTCCACTTT.

The V and J genes are TRBV5-1 and TRBJ2-5; a possible D gene is TRBD1 (5 bases). V lost 4 bases to trimming and J lost 5 bases, with 21 bases between them. Germline CDR1 is SGHRS and CDR2 is YFSETQ. The CDR3 loop spans 16 amino acids. The CDR3: CASSTTGRTRLETQYF. The CDR3 DNA reads as TGCGCCAGCAGCACCACCGGGCGGACAAGGTTGGAGACCCAGTACTTC.

This rearrangement joins TRBV24-1 to TRBJ2-7; D is possibly TRBD2 (5 bases). CDR3 length equals 16 residues. Looked up from germline, CDR1 is KGHDR and CDR2 is SFDVKD. Trimming pared 5 bases from V and 7 bases from J, leaving 23 bases between. This CDR3 is CATSGGTASRGKEQYF. CDR3 sequence (DNA): TGTGCCACCAGTGGGGGAACAGCCTCTCGGGGTAAGGAGCAGTACTTC.

The chain has TRBV18 and TRBJ1-2; D unclear. This CDR3 is 13 amino acids long. The V and J ends lost 2 bases and 6 bases respectively, with 10 bases between them. The germline gives CDR1 KGHSH, CDR2 LQKENI. The CDR3 reads CASSPKEENGYTF. The CDR3 DNA sequence: TGTGCCAGCTCACCAAAAGAGGAAAATGGCTACACCTTC.

V and J are TRBV19 and TRBJ1-5; 9 bases match TRBD1. With V trimmed by 3 bases and J by 6 bases, 9 bases remained unmatched. This CDR3 comprises 16 residues. Per the germline V gene, CDR1 is LNHDA and CDR2 is SQIVND (reference sequence). The CDR3 here is CASSIWNRGHSQPQHF. The DNA for the CDR3 is TGTGCCAGTAGTATCTGGAACAGGGGGCATAGTCAGCCCCAGCATTTT.

The genes are TRBV29-1 and TRBJ1-1; the D is unclear. Germline V gives CDR1 SQVTM, CDR2 ANQGSEA. The CDR3 consists of 14 residues. V was clipped by 4 bases and J by 4 bases, with 16 bases between them. The CDR3 protein is CSVGSGRSSTEAFF. CDR3 sequence (DNA): TGCAGCGTTGGATCTGGGCGCTCGAGCACTGAAGCTTTCTTT. The variable domain in full, with the rest retrieved from reference TRBV29-1 and TRBJ1-1, is SAVISQKPSRDICQRGTSLTIQCQVDSQVTMMFWYRQQPGQSLTLIATANQGSEATYESGFVIDKFPISRPNLTFSTLTVSNMSPEDSSIYLCSVGSGRSSTEAFFGQGTRLTVV.

J is TRBJ1-2 and V is TRBV30; 8 bases match TRBD1. Germline CDR1 GTSNPN, CDR2 SVGIG (reference sequence). The CDR3 consists of 16 residues. V gave up 1 base and J gave up 3 bases; unmatched junction bases: 10. CDR3 sequence: CAWSGQGAVFDYGYTF. The CDR3 region has the DNA TGTGCCTGGAGTGGGCAGGGGGCTGTATTCGACTATGGCTACACCTTC.

Here the CDR3 DNA reads TGTGCCAGCAGCGTCCGAGGGGAAGCGGTGGATACGCAGTATTTT. Encoded protein: CASSVRGEAVDTQYF. The rearrangement uses TRBV9 and TRBJ2-3; tentatively, D is TRBD1 or TRBD2 (5 bases each). Germline V CDR1 and CDR2: SGDLS, YYNGEE. V was shortened by 2 bases and J by 6 bases, with 16 bases between the two germline ends. The CDR3 is 15 residues long. The whole variable domain, remainder taken from reference TRBV9 and TRBJ2-3, is DSGVTQTPKHLITATGQRVTLRCSPRSGDLSVYWYQQSLDQGLQFLIQYYNGEERAKGNILERFSAQQFPDLHSELNLSSLELGDSALYFCASSVRGEAVDTQYFGPGTRLTVL.

The rearrangement uses TRBV6-5 and TRBJ2-7; D remains unclear. The ends were cut back, 2 bases at V and 5 bases at J, with 13 bases in the middle. The CDR3 runs 14 residues. Germline loops: CDR1 MNHEY, CDR2 SVGAGI. CDR3 sequence reads: CASSYRHLIDEQYF. The CDR3, as DNA: TGTGCCAGCAGTTACCGTCACCTTATTGACGAGCAGTACTTC.

This chain links TRBV18 with TRBJ2-2, with TRBD2 matching over 8 bases. The CDR3 spans 15 residues. J gave up 4 bases and V 3 bases, and 4 bases lay outside the gene matches. The V gene's germline CDR1 is KGHSH and CDR2 LQKENI. As DNA, the CDR3 is TGTGCCAGCTCACCCGAGCGGGAGATCACCGGGGAGCTGTTTTTT. As protein: CASSPEREITGELFF.

V gene TRBV5-5 combines with J gene TRBJ1-4; 9 bases fit TRBD1. The J segment lost 11 bases and the V segment lost 2 bases, leaving 19 bases of the junction unmatched. The CDR3 totals 18 residues. In germline, CDR1 is SGHKS, CDR2 YYEKEE (reference sequence). This chain's CDR3 is CASSFPDRGDDPWEKLFF. In nucleotides, the CDR3 is TGTGCCAGCAGCTTCCCGGACAGGGGTGATGATCCGTGGGAGAAACTGTTTTTT.

The chain joins TRBV11-3 to TRBJ2-1; 9 bases line up with TRBD1. The germline V gene encodes CDR1 SGHNT and CDR2 YENEEA. With 7 bases clipped from V and 7 bases from J, the junction kept 20 bases outside the gene matches. The CDR3 has 18 residues. CDR3 residues: CASTPGQGVLSDLNEQFF. Here the CDR3 DNA reads TGTGCCAGCACACCGGGACAGGGCGTTCTATCCGACTTGAATGAGCAGTTCTTC. The full variable domain, its missing parts supplied by reference TRBV11-3 and TRBJ2-1, is EAGVVQSPRYKIIEKKQPVAFWCNPISGHNTLYWYLQNLGQGPELLIRYENEEAVDDSQLPKDRFSAERLKGVDSTLKIQPAELGDSAVYLCASTPGQGVLSDLNEQFFGPGTRLTVL.

V gene TRBV19 combines with J gene TRBJ2-4, with TRBD1 identical over 8 bases. J lost 0 bases, V lost 5 bases, and 12 bases had no gene match. CDR1 LNHDA and CDR2 SQIVND come from the germline V gene (reference sequence). The CDR3 is 18 residues long. DNA of the CDR3: TGTGCCAGTAGTTCCGGGCCCGGGACAGGACTAGCCAAAAACATTCAGTACTTC. Its protein product is CASSSGPGTGLAKNIQYF.

This chain links TRBV28 with TRBJ1-3; 9 positions match TRBD1. The CDR3 sequence is 13 residues long. Germline assignment: CDR1 MDHEN and CDR2 SYDVKM. With V trimmed by 5 bases and J by 11 bases, 7 bases remained unmatched. DNA of the CDR3: TGTGCCAGCAGTCGAACAGGGGGCGCATCCATATATTTT. It specifies CASSRTGGASIYF.

V is TRBV5-1 and J is TRBJ1-1; D is unresolved. The V gene's germline CDR1 is SGHRS and CDR2 YFSETQ. The V end lost 4 bases, the J end lost 11 bases, and 21 bases lay between the germline ends. CDR3 length equals 14 residues. The CDR3 region has the DNA TGCGCCAGCAGCATAAGTACGGGCCCCAGAGGGGCTTTCTTT. Translated: CASSISTGPRGAFF. The variable domain in full, with the rest retrieved from reference TRBV5-1 and TRBJ1-1, is KAGVTQTPRYLIKTRGQQVTLSCSPISGHRSVSWYQQTPGQGLQFLFEYFSETQRNKGNFPGRFSGRQFSNSRSEMNVSTLELGDSALYLCASSISTGPRGAFFGQGTRLTVV.

This chain joins TRBV21-1 and TRBJ1-5. TRBV21-1 is termed a pseudogene. The CDR3 is 13 residues long. The chain's CDR3 is CASSQSPNQPQHF. The CDR3 DNA is TGTGCCAGCAGCCAAAGTCCCAATCAGCCCCAGCATTTT.

The chain uses TRBV4-2 and TRBJ2-2; D gene ambiguous. Germline V gene data show CDR1 as LGHNA and CDR2 as YNFKEQ. The germline V and J ends were trimmed by 3 bases and 0 bases, with 5 bases remaining between them. The CDR3 runs to 14 residues. The CDR3 sequence is CASSHTTNTGELFF. CDR3 DNA: TGTGCCAGCAGCCATACTACGAACACCGGGGAGCTGTTTTTT.

The rearrangement joins TRBV28 to TRBJ1-4; 9 bases match TRBD1. The CDR3 length is 15 residues. In germline, CDR1 is MDHEN, CDR2 SYDVKM. Trimming cost V 6 bases and J 8 bases; bases outside gene matches: 10. The CDR3, as DNA: TGTGCCAGCAGGCCAGGGACAGGGATTAACGAAAAACTGTTTTTT. Translated, it gives CASRPGTGINEKLFF. Drawing the rest from reference TRBV28 and TRBJ1-4, the complete variable domain is DVKVTQSSRYLVKRTGEKVFLECVQDMDHENMFWYRQDPGLGLRLIYFSYDVKMKEKGDIPEGYSVSREKKERFSLILESASTNQTSMYLCASRPGTGINEKLFFGSGTQLSVL.

This clone was observed a few times. The V and J genes are TRBV27 and TRBJ1-5; TRBD1 is a possible D gene (5 bases). Trimming pared 6 bases from V and 6 bases from J, leaving 9 bases between. Germline loops: CDR1 MNHEY, CDR2 SMNVEV (reference sequence). CDR3 length: 12 residues. As DNA, the CDR3 is TGTGCCAGCAGCCCCCAGGGTCAGCCCCAGCATTTT. This gives the protein CASSPQGQPQHF.

CDR3 region: CAWERGNQETQYF. As DNA, the CDR3 is TGTGCCTGGGAGCGGGGTAACCAAGAGACCCAGTACTTC. The rearrangement uses TRBV30 and TRBJ2-5, with TRBD2 matching over 7 bases. CDR3 length equals 13 residues. V lost 5 bases and J lost 0; bases outside the gene matches: 3. Germline CDR1 reads GTSNPN; CDR2 reads SVGIG (reference sequence).

V is TRBV5-6 and J is TRBJ1-3, with D unresolved. With 6 bases removed from V and 0 bases from J, the gap between germline ends came to 10 bases. Looked up from germline, CDR1 is SGHDT and CDR2 is YYEEEE. The CDR3 runs 14 residues. DNA of the CDR3: TGTGCCAGCACAGAGGTCGGCTCTGGAAACACCATATATTTT. It codes for CASTEVGSGNTIYF.

The chain carries TRBV19 and TRBJ2-6; the D gene is possibly TRBD1 (6 bases). This CDR3 has 17 residues. Germline-derived CDR1 and CDR2 are LNHDA and SQIVND (reference sequence). Deletions cut 10 bases from V and 0 bases from J, with 19 bases between. CDR3 coding DNA: TGTGCCACCACATTCTATGGGGGCGTCTCTGGGGCCAACGTCCTGACTTTC. Protein product: CATTFYGGVSGANVLTF. Supplemented by reference TRBV19 and TRBJ2-6, the full variable domain reads DGGITQSPKYLFRKEGQNVTLSCEQNLNHDAMYWYRQDPGQGLRLIYYSQIVNDFQKGDIAEGYSVSREKKESFPLTVTSAQKNPTAFYLCATTFYGGVSGANVLTFGAGSRLTVL.

The chain carries TRBV9 and TRBJ1-2; 12 bases align to TRBD1. This CDR3 is 16 amino acids long. The junction had 7 bases not matched to a gene; V was cut back by 0 bases and J by 7 bases. Looked up from germline, CDR1 is SGDLS and CDR2 is YYNGEE. The CDR3 spells CASSVGLGTGGAGYTF. The CDR3 DNA reads as TGTGCCAGCAGCGTAGGTTTAGGGACAGGGGGCGCTGGCTACACCTTC.

In its sample, this clone was seen a few times. The chain has TRBV11-2 and TRBJ2-7, with D uncertain. There are 13 residues in the CDR3. With 1 base removed from V and 6 bases from J, the gap between germline ends came to 10 bases. The V gene's germline CDR1 is SGHAT and CDR2 FQNNGV. This chain's CDR3 is CASSLGPPGEQYF. CDR3 in DNA: TGTGCCAGCAGCTTAGGACCTCCCGGCGAGCAGTACTTC.

The V gene is TRBV11-2, the J gene TRBJ1-3; the match to TRBD1 covers 7 bases. After removal of 4 bases from V and 4 bases from J, the junction contained 13 bases not matched to a gene. The CDR3 sequence is 17 residues long. The germline CDR1 and CDR2 sequences are SGHAT and FQNNGV. CDR3 nucleotides: TGTGCCAGCAGCTCTACCCTACAGGGGCTAAGAGGAAACACCATATATTTT. Its protein product is CASSSTLQGLRGNTIYF. Filled out from reference TRBV11-2 and TRBJ1-3, the complete variable domain reads EAGVAQSPRYKIIEKRQSVAFWCNPISGHATLYWYQQILGQGPKLLIQFQNNGVVDDSQLPKDRFSAERLKGVDSTLKIQPAKLEDSAVYLCASSSTLQGLRGNTIYFGEGSWLTVV.

The rearrangement joins TRBV6-5 to TRBJ2-7; D is possibly TRBD2 (5 bases). This CDR3 region has 15 residues. The germline V gene encodes CDR1 MNHEY and CDR2 SVGAGI. V gave up 0 bases and J gave up 7 bases, with 16 bases separating them. The CDR3 bases are TGTGCCAGCAGTTACTCCAGGTATGGGGAGTTGGAGCAGTACTTC. This gives the protein CASSYSRYGELEQYF.

The DNA for the CDR3 is TGTGCCATGGCCAGCTCCTATAATTCACCCCTCCACTTT. Translation gives CAMASSYNSPLHF. This chain connects TRBV6-5 to TRBJ1-6; D remains ambiguous. The CDR3 extends over 13 amino acids. Trimming stripped 10 bases from V and 0 bases from J, with 7 bases between. Looked up from germline, CDR1 is MNHEY and CDR2 is SVGAGI.

This clone came up once. The V gene is TRBV14, the J gene TRBJ1-2; D is unclear. Trimming took 4 bases from V and 5 from J, leaving 8 bases between them. The CDR3 is 12 residues long. Germline values: CDR1 SGHDN, CDR2 FVKESK. In DNA, the CDR3 is TGTGCCAGCAGCCCTACAGCTTATGGCTACACCTTC. Translation: CASSPTAYGYTF.